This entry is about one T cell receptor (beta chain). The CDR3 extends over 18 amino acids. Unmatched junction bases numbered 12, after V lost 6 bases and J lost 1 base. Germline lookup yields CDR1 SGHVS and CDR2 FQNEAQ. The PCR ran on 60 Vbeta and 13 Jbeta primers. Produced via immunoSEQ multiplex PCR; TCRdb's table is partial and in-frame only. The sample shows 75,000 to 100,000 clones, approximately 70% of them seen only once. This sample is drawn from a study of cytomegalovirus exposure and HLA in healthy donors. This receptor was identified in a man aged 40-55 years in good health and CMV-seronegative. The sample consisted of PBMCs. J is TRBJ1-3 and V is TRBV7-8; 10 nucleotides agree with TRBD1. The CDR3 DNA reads TGTGCCAGCAGTCGCCGGGACAGGGGCCTTACTTCTGGAAACACCATATATTTT. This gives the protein CASSRRDRGLTSGNTIYF.